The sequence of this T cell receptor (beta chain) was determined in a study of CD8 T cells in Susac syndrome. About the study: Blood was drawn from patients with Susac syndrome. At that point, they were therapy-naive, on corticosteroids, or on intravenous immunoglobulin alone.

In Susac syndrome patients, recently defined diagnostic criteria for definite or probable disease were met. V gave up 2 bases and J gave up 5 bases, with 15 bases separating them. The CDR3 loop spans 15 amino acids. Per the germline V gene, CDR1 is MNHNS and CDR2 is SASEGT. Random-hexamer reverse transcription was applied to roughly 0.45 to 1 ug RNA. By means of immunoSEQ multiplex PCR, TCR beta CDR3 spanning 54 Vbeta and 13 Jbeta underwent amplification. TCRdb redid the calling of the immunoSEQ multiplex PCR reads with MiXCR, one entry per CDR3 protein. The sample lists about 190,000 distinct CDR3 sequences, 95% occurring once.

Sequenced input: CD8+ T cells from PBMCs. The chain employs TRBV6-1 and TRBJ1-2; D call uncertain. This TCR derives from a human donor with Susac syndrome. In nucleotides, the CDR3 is TGTGCCAGCAGTGAATCACTCTGGACCTCATATGGCTACACCTTC. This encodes CASSESLWTSYGYTF.